The 8 T cell receptor beta chains given below trace back to one sample, sequenced in a study of T-cell reconstitution after alpha-beta-depleted transplantation in children. The TCRbeta library incorporated unique molecular identifiers. TCRdb reprocessed the PCR reads with MiXCR, giving one entry per CDR3 protein. The sample holds roughly 200,000 distinct CDR3 sequences, around 9.6% seen once. The sample consisted of PBMCs from the stem cell graft donor, taken from the stem cell graft. The receptors were sampled from a human donor who donated a stem cell graft to a child with acute lymphoblastic leukemia.

This clonotype was observed a handful of times. The chain links TRBV5-1 to TRBJ2-5; 7 bases are shared with TRBD2. V dropped 0 bases and J dropped 3; count of bases not matched to a gene: 5. The CDR3 loop spans 15 amino acids. From germline, CDR1 is SGHRS and CDR2 YFSETQ. CDR3 sequence: CASSLAGAGEETQYF. The CDR3 DNA is TGCGCCAGCAGCTTGGCAGGCGCGGGGGAAGAGACCCAGTACTTC.

This clonotype was counted between two and nine times. This rearrangement joins TRBV5-1 to TRBJ2-5; 7 bases map to TRBD1. The CDR3 has 19 amino acids. Losses at the gene ends were 3 bases for V and 5 bases for J; bases not matched to a gene: 22. Looked up from germline, CDR1 is SGHRS and CDR2 is YFSETQ. CDR3 in DNA: TGCGCCAGCAGCTGGCCCCCTGGGGACAGCTCCGCTCGTGTGGAGACCCAGTACTTC. Encoded protein: CASSWPPGDSSARVETQYF. The complete variable domain, with remaining parts taken from reference TRBV5-1 and TRBJ2-5, reads KAGVTQTPRYLIKTRGQQVTLSCSPISGHRSVSWYQQTPGQGLQFLFEYFSETQRNKGNFPGRFSGRQFSNSRSEMNVSTLELGDSALYLCASSWPPGDSSARVETQYFGPGTRLLVL.

This clonotype appeared many times. The chain is built from TRBV5-1 and TRBJ1-4; possible D gene TRBD1, 5 bases. With 7 bases removed from V and 7 bases from J, the gap between germline ends came to 14 bases. CDR3 size: 13 residues. Germline V gene data show CDR1 as SGHRS and CDR2 as YFSETQ. CDR3 protein: CASSVSGIEKLFF. In nucleotides, the CDR3 is TGCGCCAGCTCTGTGTCAGGGATTGAAAAACTGTTTTTT.

This clonotype came up many times. V and J are TRBV5-1 and TRBJ2-1, with TRBD2 matching over 12 bases. This CDR3 comprises 15 residues. Looked up from germline, CDR1 is SGHRS and CDR2 is YFSETQ. Losses at the gene ends were 3 bases for V and 7 bases for J; bases not matched to a gene: 5. CDR3: CASSSLAGGPNEQFF. CDR3 coding DNA: TGCGCCAGCAGCTCGCTAGCGGGGGGGCCGAATGAGCAGTTCTTC.

This clonotype was found a few times. The rearrangement uses TRBV12-3 or TRBV12-4 and TRBJ1-1, with D hard to call. The length of the CDR3 is 11 residues. V was trimmed by 5 bases and J by 11 bases, leaving 12 bases between them. The CDR3 is CASSPMNWAFF. CDR3 DNA: TGTGCCAGCAGTCCAATGAATTGGGCTTTCTTT.

V and J are TRBV11-2 and TRBJ1-1; no definite D call. This CDR3 comprises 14 residues. V was trimmed by 2 bases and J by 3 bases, leaving 10 bases between them. CDR1 and CDR2 from the germline V gene are SGHAT and FQNNGV. DNA of the CDR3: TGTGCCAGCAGCTTAATCGGGCCGGACACTGAAGCTTTCTTT. This translates into CASSLIGPDTEAFF.

The chain joins TRBV5-1 to TRBJ1-4; tentative D call: TRBD1 (5 bases). Trimming took 4 bases from V and 10 from J, leaving 14 bases between them. This CDR3 is 13 amino acids long. The germline V gene has CDR1 SGHRS and CDR2 YFSETQ. CDR3 loop: CASSPEGVRKLFF. CDR3 DNA: TGCGCCAGCAGCCCCGAAGGGGTGAGAAAACTGTTTTTT.

The chain couples TRBV4-1 to TRBJ2-3; no reliable D call. CDR3 length: 15 residues. V was trimmed by 3 bases and J by 4 bases, leaving 14 bases between them. In germline, CDR1 is MGHRA, CDR2 YSYEKL. The CDR3 nucleotides read TGCGCCAGCAGCCAGGCGACTGGCCTGCCAGATACGCAGTATTTT. It specifies CASSQATGLPDTQYF.